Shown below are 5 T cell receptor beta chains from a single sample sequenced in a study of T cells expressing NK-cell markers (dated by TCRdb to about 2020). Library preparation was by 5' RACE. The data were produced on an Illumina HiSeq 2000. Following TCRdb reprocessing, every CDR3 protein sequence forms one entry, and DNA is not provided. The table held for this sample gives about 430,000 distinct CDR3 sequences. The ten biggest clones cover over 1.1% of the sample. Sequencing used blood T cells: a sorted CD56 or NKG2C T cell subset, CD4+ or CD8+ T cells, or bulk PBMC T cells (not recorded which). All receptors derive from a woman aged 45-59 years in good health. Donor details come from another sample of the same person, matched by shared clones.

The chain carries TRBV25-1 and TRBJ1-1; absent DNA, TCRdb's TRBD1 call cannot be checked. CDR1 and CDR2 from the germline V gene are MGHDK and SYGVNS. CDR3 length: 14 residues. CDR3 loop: CASSERGGNTEAFF.

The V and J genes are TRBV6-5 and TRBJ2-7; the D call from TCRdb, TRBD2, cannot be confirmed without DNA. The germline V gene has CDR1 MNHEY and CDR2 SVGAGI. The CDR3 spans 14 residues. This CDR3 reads CASSPLAHSYEQYF.

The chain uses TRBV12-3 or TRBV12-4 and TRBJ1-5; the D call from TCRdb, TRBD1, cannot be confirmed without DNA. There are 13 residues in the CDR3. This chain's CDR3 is CASSLGGDQPQHF.

The CDR3 protein is CASRRGRAETQYF. This chain uses TRBV12-3 or TRBV12-4 with TRBJ2-5; TCRdb's D gene call, TRBD2, goes unchecked for lack of DNA. CDR3 length: 13 amino acids.

CDR3 loop: CASSAGTGVGELFF. The chain couples TRBV6-4 to TRBJ2-2; there is no DNA to check the TCRdb D call of TRBD1. The CDR3 runs to 14 residues. From germline, CDR1 is MRHNA and CDR2 SNTAGT.